The source of this T cell receptor (beta chain) is a study of blood T cell repertoires in COVID-19. The overall study: COVID-19 samples from acute and convalescent phases originated in the United States, Italy and Spain. PBMCs, B-cell-depleted T cells, or T cells provided the cDNA or gDNA that made up the material.

In the authors' methods: Reference gene primer amplification yielded estimated nucleated cell counts. TCRdb's copy holds only in-frame clones and misses some; the assay was immunoSEQ multiplex PCR. V and J calls and clone size are those listed in that table; D and trimming were worked out from the DNA. The table lists 400,000 to 550,000 clones, roughly 87% of them singletons. The CDR3 consists of 15 residues. The ends lost 3 bases at V and 3 bases at J; junction bases unmatched: 8. CDR1 and CDR2 (germline): SGDLS, YYNGEE. Recruitment covered under 25 US areas and drew participants whose ages spanned roughly 18 to 89 years. This clone was counted a single time.

This sequence originates from a woman younger than 30 with acute COVID-19. This chain uses TRBV9 with TRBJ2-5, with 7 bases fitting TRBD1. Sequenced input: PBMCs or T cells enriched from blood (not recorded which). As DNA, the CDR3 is TGTGCCAGCAGCGCAGGGGACAGAATGGAAGAGACCCAGTACTTC. Amino acid sequence: CASSAGDRMEETQYF.